This T cell receptor beta chain was captured in a study of CD8 T cells in ankylosing spondylitis. TCRdb used MiXCR to reprocess the 5' RACE reads, holding one entry per CDR3 protein. The data hold a few hundred thousand distinct CDR3 sequences, with 11% observed a single time. This clonotype was recorded at least ten times. Its specificity is unknown. General observations from the study: Past research had described some motif variants in reactive arthritis synovial fluid and blood.

This sequence was found in a female donor with ankylosing spondylitis or in good health (not recorded which). Sequences were obtained from blood, either unsorted or a sorted T cell fraction (not recorded which).

The CDR3 DNA is TGCAGTGCTAGCCCTGGACTAGCGGGGGGCCTGGATACGCAGTATTTT. Amino acid sequence: CSASPGLAGGLDTQYF. The chain carries TRBV20-1 and TRBJ2-3, with TRBD2 matching over 14 bases. V shed 3 bases and J 6 bases; nucleotides not matched to a gene: 8. CDR3 length: 16 amino acids. Per germline, CDR1 DFQATT and CDR2 SNEGSKA (reference sequence).